This entry features one T cell receptor beta chain sequence. Its antigen is currently unknown. Profiled with immunoSEQ multiplex PCR; TCRdb holds only in-frame clones, not every one. The sample lists 77,000 or so clones, 92% occurring once. The sample belongs to a study of T cell responses to AZD1222 COVID-19 vaccine. Overall study findings and caveats: There were mostly white British donors and more females than males, and clonal diversity was possibly underestimated. The span of vaccine-associated CD4 TCRs extended across spike, with dominance at 160-218 and 743-854.

The receptor's source is an adult in good health. This specimen was peripheral blood, taken on day 0 of MenACWY control vaccination.

The CDR3 reads CASSEFQYPYEQYF. CDR3 nucleotide sequence: TGTGCCAGCAGTGAGTTTCAGTACCCCTACGAGCAGTACTTC. The chain combines TRBV6-1 with TRBJ2-7; the D is unclear. V lost 3 bases and J lost 2, with 11 bases in between. This CDR3 has 14 amino acids. Germline CDR1 reads MNHNS; CDR2 reads SASEGT.